This TCR beta chain was found in a study of monozygotic twins with inflammatory bowel disease. CDR1 and CDR2 (germline): DFQATT, SNEGSKA (reference sequence). This CDR3 has 14 residues. TCRdb reanalyzed the 5' RACE reads, giving one entry per CDR3 protein sequence and no DNA. The specimen's table records 200,000 to 250,000 distinct CDR3 sequences. The source is a human donor with ulcerative colitis or Crohn's disease, or a healthy co-twin of an affected twin (not recorded which). The J gene is TRBJ2-7, the V gene TRBV20-1; TCRdb's assignment of TRBD1 cannot be checked, as there is no DNA. The sample comprised blood. CDR3 sequence reads: CSAMTGLSSYEQYF.